The sample holds one count of the clone carrying this TCR beta chain. Germline loops: CDR1 MNHNS, CDR2 SASEGT. This CDR3 region has 19 residues. V was pared by 4 bases and J by 0 bases, with 13 bases of the junction left unmatched. Measured with immunoSEQ multiplex PCR; TCRdb has only the in-frame clones, and not every one. Among about 320,000 clones listed, 87% were seen once. The source of the sample is a study of shared clonotypes between healthy human individuals. The J gene is TRBJ2-1, the V gene TRBV6-1, with TRBD2 identical over 9 bases. The sequenced sample was memory CD8+ T cells sorted from blood. The subset denotes: CD45RO+ cells pooled with CCR7-negative TemRA cells. The sequence derives from a man between 18 and 35 years old in good health. The CDR3: CASSGLSGSLRFSYNEQFF. The CDR3 region has the DNA TGTGCCAGCAGTGGACTTAGCGGGAGCTTAAGATTCTCCTACAATGAGCAGTTCTTC.